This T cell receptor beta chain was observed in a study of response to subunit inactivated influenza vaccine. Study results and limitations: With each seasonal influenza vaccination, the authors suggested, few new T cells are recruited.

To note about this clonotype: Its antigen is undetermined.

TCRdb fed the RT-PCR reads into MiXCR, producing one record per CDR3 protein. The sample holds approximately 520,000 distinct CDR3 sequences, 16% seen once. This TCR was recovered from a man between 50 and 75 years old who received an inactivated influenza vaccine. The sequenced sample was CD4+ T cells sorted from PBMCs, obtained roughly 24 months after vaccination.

The CDR3 protein is CAISGQADTEAFF. The DNA of the CDR3 is TGTGCCATCAGCGGACAGGCGGACACTGAAGCTTTCTTT. This chain uses TRBV10-3 with TRBJ1-1; TRBD1 aligns across 7 bases. Germline V CDR1 and CDR2: ENHRY, SYGVKD. This CDR3 has 13 amino acids. V lost 6 bases and J lost 3; bases outside the gene matches: 4.